This TCR beta chain was retrieved from a study of PD-L1 blockade in urothelial cancer. Overall study context: When patients started atezolizumab in about 2014, it was given at 1,200 mg intravenously every 3 weeks. At 6 weeks and at 3 weeks (second dose) after treatment start, blood was analyzed. Study conclusions and caveats: At 3 weeks on treatment, tumor-associated clones expanded more with durable benefit.

This CDR3 is built from 17 residues. Germline loops: CDR1 SGHNT, CDR2 YENEEA. Trimming at V came to 5 bases and at J to 4 bases, leaving 10 bases not matched to a gene. PCRs each included synthetic TCR analog templates spiked in. Assay used: immunoSEQ multiplex PCR; TCRdb lists only in-frame clones, some missing. The sample yields approximately 47,000 clones, approximately 78% seen once. With regard to this clone: What it binds is not known.

Time point reported: pretreatment peripheral blood. The TCR comes from a man between 50 and 59 years old with urothelial cancer. The rearrangement links TRBV11-3 to TRBJ2-2; 10 positions agree with TRBD1. The source was PBMCs, collected around atezolizumab (anti-PD-L1) treatment. The CDR3 nucleotides are TGTGCCAGCAGCAACAATCGGGACAGGGGACCCACCGGGGAGCTGTTTTTT. Translation: CASSNNRDRGPTGELFF.